This T cell receptor (beta chain) was retrieved from a study of Graves' ophthalmopathy and Graves' hyperthyroidism. Findings and caveats of the study: Most thyroid clonotypes expanded beyond 0.001 frequency were also found in blood. Sensitivity of approximately 70% and specificity of approximately 73% were achieved by the model that predicted ophthalmopathy progression.

Using RNA transcripts, the TCR beta CDR3 regions were amplified. Second-round multiplex PCR followed a first-round RT-PCR using HTBI primers. TCRdb re-called the multiplex PCR reads with MiXCR, one entry per CDR3 protein. The sample yields 660,000 or so distinct CDR3 sequences, about 38% seen once. A word on this clonotype: The antigen is undetermined.

Disease in donors with ophthalmopathy had moderate-to-severe activity, CAS ≥3, NOSPECS ≥4 and under 3 months' duration. Germline CDR1 is SGDLS and CDR2 is YYNGEE. Trimming took off 6 bases at V and 1 base at J, with 16 bases between the two ends. This CDR3 is 15 amino acids long. The TCR comes from an adult man with Graves' ophthalmopathy. This rearrangement joins TRBV9 to TRBJ2-5; D may be TRBD1 or TRBD2 (6 bases each). Input material: peripheral blood. DNA of the CDR3: TGTGCCAGCACTGGGACGGGGGCTATCCAAGAGACCCAGTACTTC. Amino acid sequence: CASTGTGAIQETQYF.